This is a list of T cell receptor beta chains from one sample in a study of blood T cell repertoires in COVID-19. Clones were read by immunoSEQ multiplex PCR, and TCRdb kept only the in-frame ones, dropping some. Here the sample spans 250,000 to 300,000 clones, about 76% being singletons. Sequencing was performed on peripheral blood. Receptors were obtained from a woman aged 55-70 years with active or convalescent COVID-19. CDR3s include the opening cysteine and the closing phenylalanine or tryptophan. The order of the fields is D gene, J gene, V gene, clone size, CDR3 protein, CDR3 DNA. The D gene is left open where the match is weak. Where a row states a size, it is once, few, many or the class of an expanded clone; other rows omit it.

TRBD1 | TRBJ2-1 | TRBV7-9 | . | CASSPITGEKGNEQFF | TGTGCCAGCAGCCCTATTACAGGGGAAAAAGGCAATGAGCAGTTCTTC
. | TRBJ2-7 | TRBV5-1 | few | CASSGRVRGAEQYF | TGCGCCAGCAGCGGTCGGGTGCGGGGAGCCGAGCAGTACTTC
. | TRBJ2-3 | TRBV11-2 | . | CASSPGVRSDTQYF | TGTGCCAGCAGTCCAGGGGTCCGTTCAGATACGCAGTATTTT
. | TRBJ1-2 | TRBV6-4 | . | CASSDSSGANYGYTF | TGTGCCAGCAGTGACTCTTCAGGGGCTAACTATGGCTACACCTTC
TRBD1 | TRBJ1-1 | TRBV19 | once | CASSIGQGWSAEAFF | TGTGCCAGTAGTATCGGACAGGGGTGGTCGGCTGAAGCTTTCTTT
TRBD1 | TRBJ1-2 | TRBV6-5 | . | CASRGQGIIGYTF | TGTGCCAGCAGGGGACAGGGGATTATAGGCTACACCTTC
TRBD1 | TRBJ1-1 | TRBV28 | . | CASSYRGTGNTEAFF | TGTGCCAGCTCCTACAGGGGGACGGGGAACACTGAAGCTTTCTTT
TRBD1 | TRBJ1-2 | TRBV3-1/TRBV3-2 | . | CASSQEIGTGFNYGYTF | TGTGCCAGCAGCCAAGAGATCGGGACAGGCTTCAACTATGGCTACACCTTC
. | TRBJ1-6 | TRBV18 | . | CASSPSDRRWSPLHF | TGTGCCAGCTCACCAAGCGACAGGAGGTGGTCACCCCTCCACTTT
TRBD1 | TRBJ2-5 | TRBV16 | few | CASSQSGTGHQETQYF | TGTGCCAGCAGCCAATCCGGGACAGGGCACCAAGAGACCCAGTACTTC
TRBD2 | TRBJ2-2 | TRBV7-9 | . | CASSLLAGVSGELFF | TGTGCCAGCAGCCTGCTAGCGGGGGTTTCCGGGGAGCTGTTTTTT
TRBD1 | TRBJ1-2 | TRBV10-1 | . | CASSGGTGGDGYTF | TGCGCCAGCAGTGGAGGGACAGGGGGCGATGGCTACACCTTC
TRBD1 | TRBJ2-7 | TRBV27 | once | CASSLYPVQPRGTGGYEQYF | TGTGCCAGCAGTTTATACCCAGTGCAACCTAGGGGGACAGGGGGCTACGAGCAGTACTTC
TRBD1 | TRBJ1-1 | TRBV6-4 | . | CASSVDREGTEAFF | TGTGCCAGCAGTGTGGACAGGGAGGGCACTGAAGCTTTCTTT
. | TRBJ1-5 | TRBV30 | . | CAWSVRGQPQHF | TGTGCCTGGAGTGTTCGGGGTCAGCCCCAGCATTTT
. | TRBJ1-1 | TRBV6-5 | . | CASSWSGVEAFF | TGTGCCAGCAGTTGGTCAGGGGTAGAAGCTTTCTTT
TRBD2 | TRBJ2-7 | TRBV5-4 | . | CASSPGRGGMTYEQYF | TGTGCCAGCAGTCCTGGGCGGGGAGGGATGACCTACGAGCAGTACTTC
TRBD2 | TRBJ2-1 | TRBV7-2 | . | CASSDKRASGGTHYNEQFF | TGTGCCAGCAGCGATAAGAGGGCTAGCGGGGGGACACACTACAATGAGCAGTTCTTC
. | TRBJ1-4 | TRBV5-4 | . | CASSLGHSTTNEKLFF | TGTGCCAGCAGCTTGGGACACTCTACAACTAATGAAAAACTGTTTTTT
. | TRBJ1-2 | TRBV19 | . | CASSRTGLRNYGYTF | TGTGCCAGTAGTAGAACAGGGTTGAGAAACTATGGCTACACCTTC
. | TRBJ2-5 | TRBV3-1/TRBV3-2 | once | CASSRVGMGPETQYF | TGTGCCAGCAGCCGAGTTGGGATGGGGCCGGAGACCCAGTACTTC
TRBD2 | TRBJ2-3 | TRBV11-3 | once | CASSIGGASTDTQYF | TGTGCCAGCAGCATCGGGGGGGCCAGCACAGATACGCAGTATTTT
. | TRBJ1-2 | TRBV20-1 | . | CSASAGAKGYTF | TGCAGTGCTAGTGCAGGGGCCAAAGGCTACACCTTC
TRBD2 | TRBJ2-2 | TRBV11-1 | . | CASSLATAGVSDPFF | TGTGCCAGCAGCTTAGCCACTGCGGGGGTCTCAGACCCGTTTTTT
TRBD2 | TRBJ2-2 | TRBV7-3 | . | CASTLAGRTGELFF | TGTGCCAGCACCTTAGCGGGGCGCACCGGGGAGCTGTTTTTT
. | TRBJ1-5 | TRBV5-6 | . | CASSLVSWAGQPQHF | TGTGCCAGCAGCTTGGTAAGTTGGGCTGGTCAGCCCCAGCATTTT
TRBD1 | TRBJ2-1 | TRBV27 | few | CASSLRQGARGSYNEQFF | TGTGCCAGCAGTTTACGACAGGGGGCGAGGGGGTCCTACAATGAGCAGTTCTTC
. | TRBJ2-7 | TRBV5-6 | . | CASSEIQGYEQYF | TGTGCCAGCAGCGAGATTCAGGGGTACGAGCAGTACTTC
. | TRBJ1-2 | TRBV18 | . | CASSPPQPPPGYGYTF | TGTGCCAGCTCACCCCCTCAACCACCCCCCGGGTATGGCTACACCTTC
. | TRBJ1-2 | TRBV19 | . | CASSIVARGSYGYTF | TGTGCCAGTAGTATAGTGGCCAGGGGTTCCTATGGCTACACCTTC
TRBD1 | TRBJ1-3 | TRBV5-1 | . | CASSSVGQGENTIYF | TGCGCCAGCAGCTCGGTGGGGCAGGGGGAAAACACCATATATTTT